The source of this TCR beta chain is a study of shared clonotypes between healthy human individuals. An even split of each subset's genomic DNA across several immunoSEQ plates was performed. Here immunoSEQ multiplex PCR was the method, and the copy in TCRdb shows in-frame clones only, minus some. The sample lists millions of clones, around 90% occurring once. Donors included only healthy HIV-negative adults lacking recent acute infections or vaccinations. Regarding this clone: Its target is unknown.

Study outcomes and limitations: Of the naive CD4 clonotypes, around 4.9% were shared across a handful of donors.

The V gene end was trimmed by 8 bases and the J gene end by 7 bases; junction bases not matched to a gene: 16. CDR3 length equals 17 residues. Germline CDR1 is LNHDA and CDR2 is SQIVND (reference sequence). The chain has TRBV19 and TRBJ2-1; TRBD2 matches 11 bases. Sequencing used naive CD4+ T cells sorted from blood. Noted subset: CD45RA+ positively selected. The clonotype originates from a man aged 18 to 29 in good health. The CDR3 loop is CASRKLAGVMEGNEQFF. CDR3 in DNA: TGTGCCAGTCGTAAACTAGCGGGAGTTATGGAGGGGAATGAGCAGTTCTTC.